This T cell receptor (beta chain) was obtained from a study of cytomegalovirus exposure and HLA in healthy donors. Background on the study: Within an early data release were roughly 90 million unique TCRs drawn from HLA-typed donors. Findings of the study overall: A later analysis reportedly found fewer N-insertions in an Asian-associated ancestry cluster than the roughly 670-donor mean. Under in vitro conditions, a few CMV-associated chains were confirmed as specific for CMV antigens.

The CDR3 is 15 residues long. CDR1 MDHEN and CDR2 SYDVKM come from the germline V gene. After removal of 3 bases from V and 5 bases from J, the junction contained 3 bases not matched to a gene. The PCR had 60 Vbeta and 13 Jbeta primers. Clones were sequenced by immunoSEQ multiplex PCR, and TCRdb holds only the in-frame ones, with some missing. This sample's table reports under 200,000 clones. As to this clone: As yet, its antigen is unknown.

Source material: PBMCs. The V call is TRBV28, the J call TRBJ2-3, with 12 bases fitting TRBD2. The TCR originated in a man younger than 45 in good health and CMV-seronegative. CDR3 loop: CASSLTSGSLDTQYF. The CDR3 DNA sequence: TGTGCCAGCAGTTTGACTAGCGGGAGTTTAGATACGCAGTATTTT. The variable domain in full, with the rest retrieved from reference TRBV28 and TRBJ2-3, is DVKVTQSSRYLVKRTGEKVFLECVQDMDHENMFWYRQDPGLGLRLIYFSYDVKMKEKGDIPEGYSVSREKKERFSLILESASTNQTSMYLCASSLTSGSLDTQYFGPGTRLTVL.